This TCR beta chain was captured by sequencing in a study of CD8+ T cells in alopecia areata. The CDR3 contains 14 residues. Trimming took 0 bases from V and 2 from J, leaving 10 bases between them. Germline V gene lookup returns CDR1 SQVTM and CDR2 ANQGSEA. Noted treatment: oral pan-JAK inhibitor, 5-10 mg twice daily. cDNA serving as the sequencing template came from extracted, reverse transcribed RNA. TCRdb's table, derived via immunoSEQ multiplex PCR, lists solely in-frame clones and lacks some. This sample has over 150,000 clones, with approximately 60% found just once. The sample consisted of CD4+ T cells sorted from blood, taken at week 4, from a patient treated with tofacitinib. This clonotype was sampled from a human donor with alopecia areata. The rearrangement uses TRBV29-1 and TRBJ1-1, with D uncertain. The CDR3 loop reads CSVEERGVNTEAFF. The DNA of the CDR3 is TGCAGCGTTGAAGAGCGGGGTGTCAACACTGAAGCTTTCTTT.